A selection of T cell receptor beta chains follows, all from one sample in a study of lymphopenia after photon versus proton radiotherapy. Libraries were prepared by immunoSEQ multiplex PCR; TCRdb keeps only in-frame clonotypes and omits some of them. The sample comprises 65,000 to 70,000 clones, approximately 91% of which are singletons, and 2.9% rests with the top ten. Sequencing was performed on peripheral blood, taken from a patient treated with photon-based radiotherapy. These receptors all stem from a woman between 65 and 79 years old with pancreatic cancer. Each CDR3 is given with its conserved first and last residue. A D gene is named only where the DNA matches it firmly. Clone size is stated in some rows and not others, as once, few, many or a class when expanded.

CDR3 DNA: TGTGCCAGCAGCGTAAGGACTGATAATCAGCCCCAGCATTTT
CDR3 protein: CASSVRTDNQPQHF
V gene: TRBV11-2
J gene: TRBJ1-5
CDR3 length: 14
clone size: few
D gene: .

CDR3 DNA: TGTGCCAGCAGTGACCCAGGACCAACTAATGAAAAACTGTTTTTT
CDR3 protein: CASSDPGPTNEKLFF
V gene: TRBV6-1
J gene: TRBJ1-4
CDR3 length: 15
clone size: .
D gene: .

CDR3 DNA: TGTGCCGCCCGGGACCTCTCCTACGAGCAGTACTTC
CDR3 protein: CAARDLSYEQYF
V gene: TRBV30
J gene: TRBJ2-7
CDR3 length: 12
clone size: .
D gene: .

CDR3 DNA: TGTGCCAGCAGTGGTCGGGACACCGGGGAGCTGTTTTTT
CDR3 protein: CASSGRDTGELFF
V gene: TRBV2
J gene: TRBJ2-2
CDR3 length: 13
clone size: few
D gene: .

CDR3 DNA: TGTGCCTACTCCTCGGGACTCAATCAGCCCCAGCATTTT
CDR3 protein: CAYSSGLNQPQHF
V gene: TRBV30
J gene: TRBJ1-5
CDR3 length: 13
clone size: .
D gene: .

CDR3 DNA: TGTGCCAGCAGCCTGCCTTCTAATTCACCCCTCCACTTT
CDR3 protein: CASSLPSNSPLHF
V gene: TRBV5-8
J gene: TRBJ1-6
CDR3 length: 13
clone size: few
D gene: .

CDR3 DNA: TGTGCCAGCAGCTTACTAGCGGGAGGTCCCGGGGAGCTGTTTTTT
CDR3 protein: CASSLLAGGPGELFF
V gene: TRBV11-2
J gene: TRBJ2-2
CDR3 length: 15
clone size: .
D gene: TRBD2

CDR3 DNA: TGTGCCAGCACCCCGGGACAGGGAGAGATTTACGAGCAGTACTTC
CDR3 protein: CASTPGQGEIYEQYF
V gene: TRBV6-1
J gene: TRBJ2-7
CDR3 length: 15
clone size: once
D gene: TRBD1

CDR3 DNA: TGCAGCGTTGAAGGTAGGGGGGCAGCCGAGCAGTACTTC
CDR3 protein: CSVEGRGAAEQYF
V gene: TRBV29-1
J gene: TRBJ2-7
CDR3 length: 13
clone size: few
D gene: .

CDR3 DNA: TGTGCCAGCATCGGACTTAGTGTCAGCGGGAGAGGTCTGAATGAGCAGTTCTTC
CDR3 protein: CASIGLSVSGRGLNEQFF
V gene: TRBV13
J gene: TRBJ2-1
CDR3 length: 18
clone size: few
D gene: TRBD2

CDR3 DNA: TGTGCCAGCAGCACCTGGGGGCGGGACACTGAAGCTTTCTTT
CDR3 protein: CASSTWGRDTEAFF
V gene: TRBV7-8
J gene: TRBJ1-1
CDR3 length: 14
clone size: .
D gene: .

CDR3 DNA: TGTGCCAGCAGCTTAGTAGCTAGCGGGAGTTTCTTCGGGGAGCTGTTTTTT
CDR3 protein: CASSLVASGSFFGELFF
V gene: TRBV7-8
J gene: TRBJ2-2
CDR3 length: 17
clone size: .
D gene: TRBD2

CDR3 DNA: TGTGCCAGCAGCTTAGGTGGCCAGAACCAAGAGACCCAGTACTTC
CDR3 protein: CASSLGGQNQETQYF
V gene: TRBV11-3
J gene: TRBJ2-5
CDR3 length: 15
clone size: .
D gene: .

CDR3 DNA: TGTGCCAGCAGTGAAGGTAAGCGGGAGTGTGGGACCCAGTACTTC
CDR3 protein: CASSEGKRECGTQYF
V gene: TRBV6-1
J gene: TRBJ2-5
CDR3 length: 15
clone size: .
D gene: TRBD2

CDR3 DNA: TGTGCCAGCTCACCGCAGGGGAATTTCTACAATGAGCAGTTCTTC
CDR3 protein: CASSPQGNFYNEQFF
V gene: TRBV18
J gene: TRBJ2-1
CDR3 length: 15
clone size: .
D gene: .

CDR3 DNA: TGTGCCAGTAGTTTAAAAGGCGGGTACGCCGGGGAGCTGTTTTTT
CDR3 protein: CASSLKGGYAGELFF
V gene: TRBV19
J gene: TRBJ2-2
CDR3 length: 15
clone size: .
D gene: .

CDR3 DNA: TGTGCCAGCAGTTTAAGGGGTCAGGGAGGTTGGTTCAATCAGCCCCAGCATTTT
CDR3 protein: CASSLRGQGGWFNQPQHF
V gene: TRBV27
J gene: TRBJ1-5
CDR3 length: 18
clone size: .
D gene: .

CDR3 DNA: TGTGCCAGCAGCCCCCCACGCAGGACTAGGTCTGCATACAATGAGCAGTTCTTC
CDR3 protein: CASSPPRRTRSAYNEQFF
V gene: TRBV7-8
J gene: TRBJ2-1
CDR3 length: 18
clone size: .
D gene: TRBD2

CDR3 DNA: TGTGCCAGCAGCGTAAGGGGAGGGGATACGCAGTATTTT
CDR3 protein: CASSVRGGDTQYF
V gene: TRBV9
J gene: TRBJ2-3
CDR3 length: 13
clone size: .
D gene: TRBD2

CDR3 DNA: TGTGCCAGTAGTATCGGGGAACAGCAGAGAAAACTGTTTTTT
CDR3 protein: CASSIGEQQRKLFF
V gene: TRBV19
J gene: TRBJ1-4
CDR3 length: 14
clone size: .
D gene: .

CDR3 DNA: TGTGCCAGCAGCTTAGAGGCTAGCGGGAGTCGAGAGACCCAGTACTTC
CDR3 protein: CASSLEASGSRETQYF
V gene: TRBV7-6
J gene: TRBJ2-5
CDR3 length: 16
clone size: .
D gene: TRBD2

CDR3 DNA: TGTGCCAGCAGCTTAGACCCCGGGACAGCGTATGGCTACACCTTC
CDR3 protein: CASSLDPGTAYGYTF
V gene: TRBV11-2
J gene: TRBJ1-2
CDR3 length: 15
clone size: few
D gene: TRBD1

CDR3 DNA: TGTGCCAGCAGCTCCACCGGGGGCCCAGGACTCCCTCAAGAGACCCAGTACTTC
CDR3 protein: CASSSTGGPGLPQETQYF
V gene: TRBV5-5
J gene: TRBJ2-5
CDR3 length: 18
clone size: .
D gene: .

CDR3 DNA: TGTGCCAGCAGTAGGGATTTCTCTGGAAACACCATATATTTT
CDR3 protein: CASSRDFSGNTIYF
V gene: TRBV2
J gene: TRBJ1-3
CDR3 length: 14
clone size: few
D gene: .